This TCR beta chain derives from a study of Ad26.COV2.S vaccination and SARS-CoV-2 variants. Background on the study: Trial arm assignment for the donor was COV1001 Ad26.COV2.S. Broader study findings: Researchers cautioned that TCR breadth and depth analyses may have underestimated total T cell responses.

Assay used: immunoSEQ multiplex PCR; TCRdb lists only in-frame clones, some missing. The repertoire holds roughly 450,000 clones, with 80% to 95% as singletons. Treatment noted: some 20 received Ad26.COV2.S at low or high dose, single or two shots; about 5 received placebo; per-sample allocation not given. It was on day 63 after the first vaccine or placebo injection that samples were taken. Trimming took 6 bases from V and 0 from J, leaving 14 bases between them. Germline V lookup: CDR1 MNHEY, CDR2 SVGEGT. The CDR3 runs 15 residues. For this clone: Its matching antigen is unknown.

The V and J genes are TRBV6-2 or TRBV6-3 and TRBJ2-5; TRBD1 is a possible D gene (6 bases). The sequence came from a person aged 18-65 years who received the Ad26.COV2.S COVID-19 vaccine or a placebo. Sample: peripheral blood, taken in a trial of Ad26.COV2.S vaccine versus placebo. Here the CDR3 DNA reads TGTGCCAGCAGCCTTCAGGGGACGTACCAAGAGACCCAGTACTTC. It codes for CASSLQGTYQETQYF.